This entry lists 2 T cell receptor beta chains sequenced from one sample in a study of T cell responses to AZD1222 COVID-19 vaccine. Data came from immunoSEQ multiplex PCR; TCRdb stores just in-frame clones and leaves some out. The repertoire has around 160,000 clones, roughly nine tenths of them found once; the top ten carry 4.5% to 6.5%. Sequenced material: peripheral blood, taken on day 0 of AZD1222 vaccination. The source is an adult in good health.

The chain couples TRBV10-1 to TRBJ2-2; no clear D. This CDR3 is 12 amino acids long. Germline V gene sequence: CDR1 WNHNN, CDR2 SYGVQD (reference sequence). V shed 3 bases and J shed 2 bases, with 1 base lying between them. Here the CDR3 reads CASSDNTGELFF. The CDR3 DNA reads TGCGCCAGCAGTGATAACACCGGGGAGCTGTTTTTT.

The chain employs TRBV7-9 and TRBJ2-1, with TRBD2 identical over 9 bases. The length of the CDR3 is 15 residues. V dropped 5 bases and J dropped 5; count of bases not matched to a gene: 7. Germline V CDR1 and CDR2: SEHNR, FQNEAQ (reference sequence). DNA of the CDR3: TGTGCCAGCAGCGCACACGCTAGCGGGGACAATGAGCAGTTCTTC. Residues: CASSAHASGDNEQFF.